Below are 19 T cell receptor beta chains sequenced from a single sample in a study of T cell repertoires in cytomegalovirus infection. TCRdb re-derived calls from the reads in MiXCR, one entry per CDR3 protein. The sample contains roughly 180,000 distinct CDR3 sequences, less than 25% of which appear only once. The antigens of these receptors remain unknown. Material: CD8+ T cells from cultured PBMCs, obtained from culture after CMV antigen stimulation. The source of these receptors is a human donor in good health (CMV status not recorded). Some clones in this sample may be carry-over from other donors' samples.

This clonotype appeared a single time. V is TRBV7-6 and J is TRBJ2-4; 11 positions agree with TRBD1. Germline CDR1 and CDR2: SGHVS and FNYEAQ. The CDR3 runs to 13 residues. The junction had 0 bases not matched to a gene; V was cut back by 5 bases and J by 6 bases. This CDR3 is CASSGQGANIQYF. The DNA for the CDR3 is TGTGCCAGCAGCGGACAGGGGGCAAACATTCAGTACTTC.

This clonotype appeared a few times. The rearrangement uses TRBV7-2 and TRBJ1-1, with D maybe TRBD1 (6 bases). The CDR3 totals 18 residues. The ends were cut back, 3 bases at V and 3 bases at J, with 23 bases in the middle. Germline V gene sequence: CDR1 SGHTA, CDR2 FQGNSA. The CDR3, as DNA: TGTGCCAGCAGCTTCCTCATCATGGGGGGGGCTAGGGACACTGAAGCTTTCTTT. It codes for CASSFLIMGGARDTEAFF.

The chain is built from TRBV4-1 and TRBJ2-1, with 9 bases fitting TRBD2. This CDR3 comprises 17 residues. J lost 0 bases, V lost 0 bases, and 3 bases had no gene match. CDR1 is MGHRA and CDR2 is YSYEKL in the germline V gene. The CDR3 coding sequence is TGCGCCAGCAGCCAAGACCTGACTAGCGGCTCCTACAATGAGCAGTTCTTC. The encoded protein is CASSQDLTSGSYNEQFF.

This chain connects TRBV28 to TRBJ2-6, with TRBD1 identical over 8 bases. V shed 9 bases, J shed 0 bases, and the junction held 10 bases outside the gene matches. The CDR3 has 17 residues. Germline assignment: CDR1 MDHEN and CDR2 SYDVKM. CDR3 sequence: CASSTVTGASGANVLTF. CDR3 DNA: TGTGCCAGTTCAACGGTGACAGGGGCCTCTGGGGCCAACGTCCTGACTTTC.

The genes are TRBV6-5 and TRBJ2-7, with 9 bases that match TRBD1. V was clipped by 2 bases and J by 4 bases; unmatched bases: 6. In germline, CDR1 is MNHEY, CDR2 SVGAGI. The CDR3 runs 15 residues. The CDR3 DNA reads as TGTGCCAGCAGTTACGGCCCGGACAGGGGTTACGAGCAGTACTTC. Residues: CASSYGPDRGYEQYF.

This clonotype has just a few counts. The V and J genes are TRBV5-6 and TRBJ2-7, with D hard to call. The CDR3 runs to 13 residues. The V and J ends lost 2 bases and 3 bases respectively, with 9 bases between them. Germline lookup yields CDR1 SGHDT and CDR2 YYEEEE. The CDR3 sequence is CASSFPDNYEQYF. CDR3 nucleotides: TGTGCCAGCAGCTTCCCAGACAACTACGAGCAGTACTTC.

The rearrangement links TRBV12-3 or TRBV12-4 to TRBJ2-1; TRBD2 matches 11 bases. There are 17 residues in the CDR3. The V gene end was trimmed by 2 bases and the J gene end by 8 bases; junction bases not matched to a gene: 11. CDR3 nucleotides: TGTGCCAGCAGTTTAAGGCTACTAGCGGGGGAAAATCATGAGCAGTTCTTC. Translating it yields CASSLRLLAGENHEQFF.

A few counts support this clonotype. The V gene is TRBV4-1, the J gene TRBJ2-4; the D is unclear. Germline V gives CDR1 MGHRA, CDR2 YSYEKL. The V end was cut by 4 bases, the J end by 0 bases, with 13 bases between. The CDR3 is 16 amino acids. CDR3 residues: CASSPDGVLAKNIQYF. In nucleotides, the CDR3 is TGCGCCAGCAGCCCGGACGGAGTTCTAGCCAAAAACATTCAGTACTTC.

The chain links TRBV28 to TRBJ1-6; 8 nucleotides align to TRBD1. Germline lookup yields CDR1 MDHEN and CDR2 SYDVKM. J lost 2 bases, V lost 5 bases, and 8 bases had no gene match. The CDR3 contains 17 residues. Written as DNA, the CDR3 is TGTGCCAGCAGTCGACAGGGGTTGGACCCCTATAATTCACCCCTCCACTTT. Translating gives CASSRQGLDPYNSPLHF.

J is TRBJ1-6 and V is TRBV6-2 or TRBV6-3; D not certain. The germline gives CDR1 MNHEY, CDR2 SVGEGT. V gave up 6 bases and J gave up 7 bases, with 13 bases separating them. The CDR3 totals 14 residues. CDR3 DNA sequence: TGTGCCAGCAGACCAGCAGCTGGCAATTCACCCCTCCACTTT. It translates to CASRPAAGNSPLHF.

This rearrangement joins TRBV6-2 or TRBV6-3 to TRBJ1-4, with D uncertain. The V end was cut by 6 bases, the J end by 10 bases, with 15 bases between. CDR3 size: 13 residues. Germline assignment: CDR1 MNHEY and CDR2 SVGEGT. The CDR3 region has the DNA TGTGCCAGCAGCCTGGGCCTGGGCGGAAAACTGTTTTTT. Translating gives CASSLGLGGKLFF.

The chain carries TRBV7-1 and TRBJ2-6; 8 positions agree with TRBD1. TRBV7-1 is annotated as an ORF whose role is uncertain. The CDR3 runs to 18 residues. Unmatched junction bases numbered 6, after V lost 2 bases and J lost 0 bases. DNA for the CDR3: TGTGCCAGCAGCTCACGGACAGGGACTCCCTCTGGGGCCAACGTCCTGACTTTC. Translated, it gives CASSSRTGTPSGANVLTF.

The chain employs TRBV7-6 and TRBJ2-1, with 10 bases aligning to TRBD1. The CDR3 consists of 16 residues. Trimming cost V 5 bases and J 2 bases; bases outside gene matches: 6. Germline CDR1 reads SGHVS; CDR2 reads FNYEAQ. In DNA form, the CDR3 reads TGTGCCAGCAGCCCGGGACAGGGGCCAACCTACAATGAGCAGTTCTTC. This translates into CASSPGQGPTYNEQFF.

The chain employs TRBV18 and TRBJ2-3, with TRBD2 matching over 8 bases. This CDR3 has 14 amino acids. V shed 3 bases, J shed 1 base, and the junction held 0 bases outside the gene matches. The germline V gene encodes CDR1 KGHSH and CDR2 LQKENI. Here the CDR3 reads CASSPTSGTDTQYF. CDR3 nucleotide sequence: TGTGCCAGCTCACCGACTAGCGGCACAGATACGCAGTATTTT.

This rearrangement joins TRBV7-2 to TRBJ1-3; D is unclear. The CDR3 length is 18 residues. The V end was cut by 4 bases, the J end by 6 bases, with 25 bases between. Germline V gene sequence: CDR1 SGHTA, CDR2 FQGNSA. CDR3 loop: CASSSLGLPTRLLNTIYF. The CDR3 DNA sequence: TGTGCCAGCAGCTCCCTCGGGCTTCCCACCCGCTTATTAAACACCATATATTTT.

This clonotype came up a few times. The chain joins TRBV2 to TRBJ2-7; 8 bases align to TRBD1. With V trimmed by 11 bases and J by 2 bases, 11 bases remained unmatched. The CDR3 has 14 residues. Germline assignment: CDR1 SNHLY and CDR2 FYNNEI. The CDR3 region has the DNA TGTGCCGGGGGACAGGCGACCTCTACCTACGAGCAGTACTTC. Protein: CAGGQATSTYEQYF. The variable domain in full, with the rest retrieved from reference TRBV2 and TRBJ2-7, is EPEVTQTPSHQVTQMGQEVILRCVPISNHLYFYWYRQILGQKVEFLVSFYNNEISEKSEIFDDQFSVERPDGSNFTLKIRSTKLEDSAMYFCAGGQATSTYEQYFGPGTRLTVT.

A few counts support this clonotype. CDR3: CASRASRADIQYF. The DNA of the CDR3 is TGTGCCAGCAGGGCGTCTCGTGCGGACATTCAGTACTTC. This rearrangement joins TRBV12-3 or TRBV12-4 to TRBJ2-4; no clear D gene. The CDR3 sequence is 13 residues long. The V end was cut by 6 bases, the J end by 8 bases, with 14 bases between.

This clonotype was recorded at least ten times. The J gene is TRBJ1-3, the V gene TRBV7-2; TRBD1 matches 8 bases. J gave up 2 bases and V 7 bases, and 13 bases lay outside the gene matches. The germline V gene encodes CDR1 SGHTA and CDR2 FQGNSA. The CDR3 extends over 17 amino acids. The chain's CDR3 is CASTRTGQGRAGNTIYF. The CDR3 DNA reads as TGTGCCAGCACCCGGACCGGACAGGGACGAGCTGGAAACACCATATATTTT.

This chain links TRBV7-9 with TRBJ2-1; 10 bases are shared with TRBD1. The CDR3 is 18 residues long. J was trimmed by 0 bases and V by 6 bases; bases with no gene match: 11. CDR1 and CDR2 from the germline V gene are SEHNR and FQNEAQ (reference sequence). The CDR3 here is CASSRTGTGASSYNEQFF. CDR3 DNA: TGTGCCAGCAGTCGTACCGGGACAGGGGCGAGCTCCTACAATGAGCAGTTCTTC.